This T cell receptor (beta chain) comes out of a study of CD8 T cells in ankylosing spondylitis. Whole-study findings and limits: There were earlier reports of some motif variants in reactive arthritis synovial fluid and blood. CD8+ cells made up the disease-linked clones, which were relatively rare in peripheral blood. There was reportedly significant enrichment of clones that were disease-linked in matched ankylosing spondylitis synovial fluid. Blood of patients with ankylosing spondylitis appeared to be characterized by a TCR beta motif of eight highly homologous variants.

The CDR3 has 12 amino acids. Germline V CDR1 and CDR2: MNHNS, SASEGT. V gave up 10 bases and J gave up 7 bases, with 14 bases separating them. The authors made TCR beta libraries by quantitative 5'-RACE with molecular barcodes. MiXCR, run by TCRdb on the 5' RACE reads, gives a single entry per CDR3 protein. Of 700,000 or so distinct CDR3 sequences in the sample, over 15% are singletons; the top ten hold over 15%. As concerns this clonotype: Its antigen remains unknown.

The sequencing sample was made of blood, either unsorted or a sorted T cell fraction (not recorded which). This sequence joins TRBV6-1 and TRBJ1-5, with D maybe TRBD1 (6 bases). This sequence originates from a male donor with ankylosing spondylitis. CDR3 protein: CAIAGVGQPQHF. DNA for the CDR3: TGTGCCATTGCAGGGGTAGGCCAGCCCCAGCATTTT.